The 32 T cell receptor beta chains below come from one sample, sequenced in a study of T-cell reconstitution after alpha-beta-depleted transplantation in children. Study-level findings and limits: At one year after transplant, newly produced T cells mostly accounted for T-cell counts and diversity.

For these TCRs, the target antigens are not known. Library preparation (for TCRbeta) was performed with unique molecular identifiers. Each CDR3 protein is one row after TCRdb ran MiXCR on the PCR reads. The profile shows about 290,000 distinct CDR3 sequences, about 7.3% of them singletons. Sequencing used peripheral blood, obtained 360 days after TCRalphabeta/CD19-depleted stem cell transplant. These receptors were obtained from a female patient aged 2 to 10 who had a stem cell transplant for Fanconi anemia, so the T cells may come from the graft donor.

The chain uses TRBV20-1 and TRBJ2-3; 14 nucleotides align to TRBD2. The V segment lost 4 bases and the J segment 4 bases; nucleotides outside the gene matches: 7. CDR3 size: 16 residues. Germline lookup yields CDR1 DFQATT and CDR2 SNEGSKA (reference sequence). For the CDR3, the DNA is TGCAGTGCTACTGGACTAGCGGGGGGTAGGGCAGATACGCAGTATTTT. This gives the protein CSATGLAGGRADTQYF.

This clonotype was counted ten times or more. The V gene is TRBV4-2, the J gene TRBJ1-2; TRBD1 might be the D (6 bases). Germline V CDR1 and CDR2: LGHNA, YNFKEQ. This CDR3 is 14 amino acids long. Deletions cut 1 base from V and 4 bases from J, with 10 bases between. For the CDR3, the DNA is TGTGCCAGCAGCCAAGGGGGGGGCTCCTATGGCTACACCTTC. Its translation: CASSQGGGSYGYTF.

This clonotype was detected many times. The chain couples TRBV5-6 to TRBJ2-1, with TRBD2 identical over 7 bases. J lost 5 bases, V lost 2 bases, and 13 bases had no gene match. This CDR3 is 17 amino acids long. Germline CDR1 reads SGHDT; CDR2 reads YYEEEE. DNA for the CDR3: TGTGCCAGCAGCTTACGACTAAGCGGGGCCCATAACAATGAGCAGTTCTTC. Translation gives CASSLRLSGAHNNEQFF.

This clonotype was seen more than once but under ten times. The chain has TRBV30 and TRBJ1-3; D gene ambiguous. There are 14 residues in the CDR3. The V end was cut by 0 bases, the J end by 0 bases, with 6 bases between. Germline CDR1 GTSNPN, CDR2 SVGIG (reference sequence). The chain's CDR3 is CAWSVGLSGNTIYF. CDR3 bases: TGTGCCTGGAGTGTTGGCCTCTCTGGAAACACCATATATTTT. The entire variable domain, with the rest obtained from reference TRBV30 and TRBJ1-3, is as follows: SQTIHQWPATLVQPVGSPLSLECTVEGTSNPNLYWYRQAAGRGLQLLFYSVGIGQISSEVPQNLSASRPQDRQFILSSKKLLLSDSGFYLCAWSVGLSGNTIYFGEGSWLTVV.

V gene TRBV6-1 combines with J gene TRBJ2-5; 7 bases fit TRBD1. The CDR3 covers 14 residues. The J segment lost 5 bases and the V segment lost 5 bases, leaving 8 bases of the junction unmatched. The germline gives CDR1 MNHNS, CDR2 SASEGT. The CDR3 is CASSRQGAEETQYF. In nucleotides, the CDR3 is TGTGCCAGCAGTAGACAGGGCGCGGAGGAGACCCAGTACTTC.

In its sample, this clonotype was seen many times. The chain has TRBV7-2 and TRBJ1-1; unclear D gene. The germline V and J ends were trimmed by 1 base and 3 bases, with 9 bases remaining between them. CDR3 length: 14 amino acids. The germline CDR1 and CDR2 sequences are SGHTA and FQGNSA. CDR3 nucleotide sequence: TGTGCCAGCAGCTTAGTGTTCGGAGACACTGAAGCTTTCTTT. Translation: CASSLVFGDTEAFF.

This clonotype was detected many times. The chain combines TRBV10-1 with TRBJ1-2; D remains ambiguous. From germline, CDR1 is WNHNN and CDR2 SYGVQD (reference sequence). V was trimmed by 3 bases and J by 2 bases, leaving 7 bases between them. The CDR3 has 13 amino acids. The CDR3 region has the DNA TGCGCCAGCAGTGACGACCTAAACTATGGCTACACCTTC. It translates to CASSDDLNYGYTF.

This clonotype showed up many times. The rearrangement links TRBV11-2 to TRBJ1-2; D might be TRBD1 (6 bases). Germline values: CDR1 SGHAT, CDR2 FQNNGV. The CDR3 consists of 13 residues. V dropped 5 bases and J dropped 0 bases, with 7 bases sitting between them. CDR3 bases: TGTGCCAGCAGCCGGGACACTAACTATGGCTACACCTTC. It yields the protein CASSRDTNYGYTF.

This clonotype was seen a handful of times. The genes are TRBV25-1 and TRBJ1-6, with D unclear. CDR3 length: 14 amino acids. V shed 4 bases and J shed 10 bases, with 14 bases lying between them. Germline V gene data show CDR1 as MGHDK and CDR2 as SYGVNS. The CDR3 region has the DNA TGTGCCAGCAGTGTAAAGGGCAGCAACTCACCCCTCCACTTT. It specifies CASSVKGSNSPLHF.

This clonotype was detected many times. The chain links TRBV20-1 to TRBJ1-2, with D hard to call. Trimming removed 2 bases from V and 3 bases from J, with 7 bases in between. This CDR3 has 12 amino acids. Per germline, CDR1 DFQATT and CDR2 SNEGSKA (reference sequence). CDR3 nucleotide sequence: TGCAGTGCTAGATTCAGTTACTATGGCTACACCTTC. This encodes CSARFSYYGYTF.

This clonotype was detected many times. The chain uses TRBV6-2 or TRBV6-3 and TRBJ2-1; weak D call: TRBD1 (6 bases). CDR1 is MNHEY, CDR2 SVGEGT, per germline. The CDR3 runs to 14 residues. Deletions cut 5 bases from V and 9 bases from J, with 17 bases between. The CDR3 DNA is TGTGCCAGCAGTCCTACAGGGCCGACAAGTGAGCAGTTCTTC. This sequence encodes CASSPTGPTSEQFF.

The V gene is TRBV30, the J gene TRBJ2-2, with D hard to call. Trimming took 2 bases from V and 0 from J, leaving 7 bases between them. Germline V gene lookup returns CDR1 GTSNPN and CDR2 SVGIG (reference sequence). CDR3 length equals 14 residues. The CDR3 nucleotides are TGTGCCTGGAGTCTGTGGACGAACACCGGGGAGCTGTTTTTT. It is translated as CAWSLWTNTGELFF.

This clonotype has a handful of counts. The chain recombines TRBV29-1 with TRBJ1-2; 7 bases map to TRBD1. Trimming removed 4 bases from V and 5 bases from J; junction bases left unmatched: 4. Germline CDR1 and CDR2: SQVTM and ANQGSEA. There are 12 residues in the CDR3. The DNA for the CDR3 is TGCAGCGTTGGACGGACAGGTTATGGCTACACCTTC. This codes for CSVGRTGYGYTF.

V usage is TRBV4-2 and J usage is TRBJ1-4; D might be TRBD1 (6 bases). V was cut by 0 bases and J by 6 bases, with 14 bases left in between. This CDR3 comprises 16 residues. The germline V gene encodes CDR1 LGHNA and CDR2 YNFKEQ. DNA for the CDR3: TGTGCCAGCAGCCAAGAGGGGGGCAGATGGGATGAAAAACTGTTTTTT. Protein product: CASSQEGGRWDEKLFF.

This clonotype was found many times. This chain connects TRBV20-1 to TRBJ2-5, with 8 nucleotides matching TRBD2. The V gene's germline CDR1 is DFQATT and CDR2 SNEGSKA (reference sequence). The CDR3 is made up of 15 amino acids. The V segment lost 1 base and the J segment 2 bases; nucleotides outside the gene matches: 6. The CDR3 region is CSARGAGEIQETQYF. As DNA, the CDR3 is TGCAGTGCTAGAGGAGCGGGGGAGATTCAAGAGACCCAGTACTTC.

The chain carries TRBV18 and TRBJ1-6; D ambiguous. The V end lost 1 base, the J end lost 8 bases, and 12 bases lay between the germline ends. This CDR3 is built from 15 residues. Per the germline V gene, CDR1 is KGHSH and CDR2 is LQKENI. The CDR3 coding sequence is TGTGCCAGCTCACCACAAGCAACGGACTATTCACCCCTCCACTTT. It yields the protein CASSPQATDYSPLHF.

The CDR3 here is CASSSTTNEKLFF. The CDR3 region has the DNA TGCGCCAGCAGCTCCACAACTAATGAAAAACTGTTTTTT. V usage is TRBV5-1 and J usage is TRBJ1-4; D unclear. Per germline, CDR1 SGHRS and CDR2 YFSETQ. The V and J ends lost 3 bases and 0 bases respectively, with 3 bases between them. This CDR3 has 13 residues.

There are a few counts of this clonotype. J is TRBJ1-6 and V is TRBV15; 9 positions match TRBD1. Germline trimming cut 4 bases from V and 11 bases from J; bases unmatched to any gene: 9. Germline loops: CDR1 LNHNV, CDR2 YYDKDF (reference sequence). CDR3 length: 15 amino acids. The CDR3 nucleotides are TGTGCCACCAGCAAATCTACAGGGGGCGCGGCACCCCTCCACTTT. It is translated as CATSKSTGGAAPLHF.

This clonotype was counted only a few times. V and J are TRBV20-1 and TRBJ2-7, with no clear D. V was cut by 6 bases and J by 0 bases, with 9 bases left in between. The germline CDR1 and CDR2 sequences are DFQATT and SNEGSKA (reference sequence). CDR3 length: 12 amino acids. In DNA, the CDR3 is TGCAGTGCAAACGAGGCCTCCTACGAGCAGTACTTC. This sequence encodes CSANEASYEQYF.

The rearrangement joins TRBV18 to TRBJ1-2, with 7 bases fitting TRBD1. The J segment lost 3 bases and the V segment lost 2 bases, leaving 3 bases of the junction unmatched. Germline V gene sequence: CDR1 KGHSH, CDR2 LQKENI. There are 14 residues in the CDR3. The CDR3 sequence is CASSPADRDYGYTF. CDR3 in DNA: TGTGCCAGCTCACCAGCAGACAGGGACTATGGCTACACCTTC.

The CDR3 region has the DNA TGTGCCAGCAGTGAAGAGGGAGATTCACCCCTCCACTTT. Its translation: CASSEEGDSPLHF. The rearrangement uses TRBV2 and TRBJ1-6; D not resolved. The V and J ends lost 1 base and 8 bases respectively, with 6 bases between them. The CDR3 runs to 13 residues. Germline CDR1 reads SNHLY; CDR2 reads FYNNEI.

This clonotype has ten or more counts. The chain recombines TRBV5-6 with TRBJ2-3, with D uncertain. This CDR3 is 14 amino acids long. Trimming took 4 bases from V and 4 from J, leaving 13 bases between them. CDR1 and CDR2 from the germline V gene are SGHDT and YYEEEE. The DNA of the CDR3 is TGTGCCAGCAGCCCGTGGGAAGGTTCAGATACGCAGTATTTT. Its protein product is CASSPWEGSDTQYF.

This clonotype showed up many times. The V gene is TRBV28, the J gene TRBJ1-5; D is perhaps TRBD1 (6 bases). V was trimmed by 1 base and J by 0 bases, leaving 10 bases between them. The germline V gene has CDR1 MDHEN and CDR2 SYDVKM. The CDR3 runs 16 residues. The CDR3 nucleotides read TGTGCCAGCAGTTTATCGGGCAGGGGTAGCAATCAGCCCCAGCATTTT. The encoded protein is CASSLSGRGSNQPQHF.

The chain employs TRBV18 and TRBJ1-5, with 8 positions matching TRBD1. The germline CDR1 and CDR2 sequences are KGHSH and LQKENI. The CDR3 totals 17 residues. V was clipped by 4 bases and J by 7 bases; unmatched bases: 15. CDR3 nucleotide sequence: TGTGCCAGCTCACGAACATCAGGGGGCAGAGGAAGGCAGCCCCAGCATTTT. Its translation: CASSRTSGGRGRQPQHF.

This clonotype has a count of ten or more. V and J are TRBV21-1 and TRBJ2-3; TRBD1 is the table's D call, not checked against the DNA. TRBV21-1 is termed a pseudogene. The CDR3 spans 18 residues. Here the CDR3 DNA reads TGTGCCAGCGCCCTCTCACCCCGGGACAGGGAAAGCACAGATACGCAGTATTTT. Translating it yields CASALSPRDRESTDTQYF.

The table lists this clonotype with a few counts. This CDR3 reads CASSSWGQKNTEAFF. The CDR3 DNA is TGTGCCAGCAGCTCATGGGGACAGAAGAACACTGAAGCTTTCTTT. The genes are TRBV7-8 and TRBJ1-1; 7 positions agree with TRBD1. The trim removed 4 bases at V and 1 base at J, leaving 6 bases unmatched. CDR3 length: 15 amino acids. CDR1 is SGHVS, CDR2 FQNEAQ, per germline.

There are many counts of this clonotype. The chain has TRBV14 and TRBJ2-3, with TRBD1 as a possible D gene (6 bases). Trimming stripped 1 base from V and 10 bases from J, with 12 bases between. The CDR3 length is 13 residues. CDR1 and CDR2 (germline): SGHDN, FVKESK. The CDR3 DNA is TGTGCCAGCAGCCAAGGTCAAGGGGGACCGCAGTATTTT. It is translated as CASSQGQGGPQYF.

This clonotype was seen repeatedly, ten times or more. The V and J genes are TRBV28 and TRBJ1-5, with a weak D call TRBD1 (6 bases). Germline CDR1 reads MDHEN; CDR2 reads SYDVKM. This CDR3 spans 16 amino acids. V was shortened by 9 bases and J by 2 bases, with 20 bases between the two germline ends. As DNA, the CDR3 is TGTGCCAGTAAGGTCCGTGGGGGGGCGGGCAATCAGCCCCAGCATTTT. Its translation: CASKVRGGAGNQPQHF.

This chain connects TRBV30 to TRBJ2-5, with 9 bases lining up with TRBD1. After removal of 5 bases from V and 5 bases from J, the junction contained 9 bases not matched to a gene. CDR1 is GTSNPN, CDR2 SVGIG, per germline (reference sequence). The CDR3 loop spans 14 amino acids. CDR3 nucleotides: TGTGCCTGGGGGACAGGGCTTGGAGGGGAGACCCAGTACTTC. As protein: CAWGTGLGGETQYF. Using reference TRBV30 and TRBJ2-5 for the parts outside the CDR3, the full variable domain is SQTIHQWPATLVQPVGSPLSLECTVEGTSNPNLYWYRQAAGRGLQLLFYSVGIGQISSEVPQNLSASRPQDRQFILSSKKLLLSDSGFYLCAWGTGLGGETQYFGPGTRLLVL.

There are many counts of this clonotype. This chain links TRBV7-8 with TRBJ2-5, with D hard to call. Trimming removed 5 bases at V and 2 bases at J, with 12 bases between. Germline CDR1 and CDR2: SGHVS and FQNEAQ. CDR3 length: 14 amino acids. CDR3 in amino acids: CASSPPWVQETQYF. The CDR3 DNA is TGTGCCAGCAGCCCACCCTGGGTACAAGAGACCCAGTACTTC.

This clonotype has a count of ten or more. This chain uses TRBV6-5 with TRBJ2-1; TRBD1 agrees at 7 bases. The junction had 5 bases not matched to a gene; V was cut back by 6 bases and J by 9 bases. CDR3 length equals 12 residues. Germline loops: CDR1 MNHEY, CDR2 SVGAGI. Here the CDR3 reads CASSRTGAEQFF. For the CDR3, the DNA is TGTGCCAGCAGCCGTACAGGGGCTGAGCAGTTCTTC.

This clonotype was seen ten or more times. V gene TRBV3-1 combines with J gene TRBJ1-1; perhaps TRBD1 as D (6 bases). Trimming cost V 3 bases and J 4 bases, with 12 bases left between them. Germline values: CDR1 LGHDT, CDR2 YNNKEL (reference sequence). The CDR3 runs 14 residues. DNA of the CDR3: TGTGCCAGCAGCCAGGGAGGAGGGGGCACTGAAGCTTTCTTT. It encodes CASSQGGGGTEAFF.